This T cell receptor (beta chain) came from a study of post-analysis software for immune sequencing data. Study-wide results and limits: With F measure, samples from one preparation batch clustered together strongly. Four or five TRBV segments occurring more often in patients than controls included TRBV5-6, TRBV5-1 and TRBV20-1. Compared against controls, patients with multiple sclerosis displayed significantly lower normalized Chao1 diversity.

On this clonotype itself: Its antigen is currently unknown.

Presence of unique molecular identifiers characterized the TCR beta cDNA libraries. Researchers reported 400,000 to 600,000 cDNA molecules coming from around 1 to 9.1 million T cells. TCRdb reanalysed the PCR reads using MiXCR and keeps one entry per CDR3 protein. The table records roughly 600,000 distinct CDR3 sequences, roughly 46% of them present only once. V gave up 5 bases and J gave up 3 bases, with 11 bases separating them. There are 13 residues in the CDR3. Germline lookup yields CDR1 SEHNR and CDR2 FQNEAQ (reference sequence). The chain couples TRBV7-9 to TRBJ2-7; D call uncertain. This receptor was obtained from a girl aged 5 to 17 with multiple sclerosis. The sequenced material came from blood. The CDR3 loop is CASSPGLDYEQYF. The CDR3 DNA reads as TGTGCCAGCAGCCCCGGGCTCGACTACGAGCAGTACTTC. The full variable domain, completed using reference TRBV7-9 and TRBJ2-7, is DTGVSQNPRHKITKRGQNVTFRCDPISEHNRLYWYRQTLGQGPEFLTYFQNEAQLEKSRLLSDRFSAERPKGSFSTLEIQRTEQGDSAMYLCASSPGLDYEQYFGPGTRLTVT.